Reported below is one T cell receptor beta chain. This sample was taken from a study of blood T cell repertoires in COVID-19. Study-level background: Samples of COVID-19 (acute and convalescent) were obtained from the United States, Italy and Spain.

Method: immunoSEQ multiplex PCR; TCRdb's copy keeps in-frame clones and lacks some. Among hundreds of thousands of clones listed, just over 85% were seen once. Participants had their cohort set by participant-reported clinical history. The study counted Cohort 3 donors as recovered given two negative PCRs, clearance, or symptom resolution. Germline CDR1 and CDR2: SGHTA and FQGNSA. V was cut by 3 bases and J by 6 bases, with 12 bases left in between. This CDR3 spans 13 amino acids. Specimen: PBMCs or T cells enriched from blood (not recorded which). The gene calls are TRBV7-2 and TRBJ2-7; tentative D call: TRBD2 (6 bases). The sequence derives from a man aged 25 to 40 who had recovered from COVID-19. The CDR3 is CASSFHGSLEQYF. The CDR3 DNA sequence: TGTGCCAGCAGCTTCCACGGGAGTCTCGAGCAGTACTTC. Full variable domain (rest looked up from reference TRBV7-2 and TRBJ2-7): GAGVSQSPSNKVTEKGKDVELRCDPISGHTALYWYRQSLGQGLEFLIYFQGNSAPDKSGLPSDRFSAERTGGSVSTLTIQRTQQEDSAVYLCASSFHGSLEQYFGPGTRLTVT.